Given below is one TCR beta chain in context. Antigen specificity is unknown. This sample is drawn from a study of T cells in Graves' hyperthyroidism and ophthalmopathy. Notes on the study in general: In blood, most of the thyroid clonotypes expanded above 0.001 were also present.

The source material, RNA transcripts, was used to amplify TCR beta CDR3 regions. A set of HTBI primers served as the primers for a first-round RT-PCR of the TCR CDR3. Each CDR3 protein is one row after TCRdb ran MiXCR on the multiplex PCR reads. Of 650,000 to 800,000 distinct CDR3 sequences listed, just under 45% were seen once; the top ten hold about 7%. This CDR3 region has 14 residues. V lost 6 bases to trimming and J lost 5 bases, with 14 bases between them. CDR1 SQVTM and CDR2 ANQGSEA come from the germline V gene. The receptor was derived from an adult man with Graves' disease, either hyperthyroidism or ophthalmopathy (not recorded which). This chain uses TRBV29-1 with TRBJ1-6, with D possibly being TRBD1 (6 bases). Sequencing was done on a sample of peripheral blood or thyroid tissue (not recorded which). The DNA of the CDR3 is TGCAGCGTCAGGGGTTCGGGGAATAATTCACCCCTCCACTTT. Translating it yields CSVRGSGNNSPLHF.